The 10 T cell receptor beta chains in this list originate from one sample, sequenced in a study of T-cell memory formation after mild COVID-19. In TCRdb, the 5' RACE reads were re-called with MiXCR into one record per CDR3 protein. Seen here are about 320,000 distinct CDR3 sequences, 14% observed once, and the top ten hold 21%. Sequencing was done on a sample of PBMCs or a T cell subset sorted from them (not recorded which). The origin of the receptors is a man aged 18 to 29 who had mild COVID-19 (a few samples of this study predate the infection). Cell type and time point are not known.

This clonotype appeared many times. The chain is built from TRBV12-3 or TRBV12-4 and TRBJ2-5; no definite D call. Trimming pared 3 bases from V and 5 bases from J, leaving 4 bases between. There are 11 residues in the CDR3. Written as DNA, the CDR3 is TGTGCCAGCAGTTTCTACGAGACCCAGTACTTC. It encodes CASSFYETQYF.

The chain carries TRBV2 and TRBJ2-2, with TRBD1 matching over 7 bases. V gave up 8 bases and J gave up 2 bases; unmatched junction bases: 5. The CDR3 contains 14 residues. Germline V gives CDR1 SNHLY, CDR2 FYNNEI. As DNA, the CDR3 is TGTGCCAGCGAGGGGGCCTTAAACACCGGGGAGCTGTTTTTT. Translated, it gives CASEGALNTGELFF.

This clonotype was seen ten or more times. CDR3 protein: CASSVFGGQETQYF. The CDR3 bases are TGTGCCAGCAGTGTTTTCGGGGGGCAGGAGACCCAGTACTTC. The rearrangement links TRBV2 to TRBJ2-5; weak D call: TRBD2 (7 bases). This CDR3 region has 14 residues. Germline V gene data show CDR1 as SNHLY and CDR2 as FYNNEI. Trimming pared 4 bases from V and 5 bases from J, leaving 14 bases between.

The chain combines TRBV12-3 or TRBV12-4 with TRBJ1-5; D uncertain. Deletions cut 1 base from V and 11 bases from J, with 12 bases between. CDR3 length: 13 residues. In nucleotides, the CDR3 is TGTGCCAGCAGTTTAGGAAGAGTCGGGGCCCAGCATTTT. Translating it yields CASSLGRVGAQHF.

This chain connects TRBV7-9 to TRBJ2-7, with 7 positions matching TRBD1. CDR3 length equals 15 residues. Trimming removed 1 base from V and 5 bases from J; junction bases left unmatched: 8. The V gene's germline CDR1 is SEHNR and CDR2 FQNEAQ (reference sequence). The CDR3 region has the DNA TGTGCCAGCAGCTTAGAGAGACAGGGTGATAACGAGCAGTACGTC. Protein product: CASSLERQGDNEQYV.

This sequence joins TRBV5-1 and TRBJ2-5, with 10 bases aligning to TRBD2. The CDR3 loop spans 15 amino acids. The V gene end was trimmed by 2 bases and the J gene end by 2 bases; junction bases not matched to a gene: 3. From germline, CDR1 is SGHRS and CDR2 YFSETQ. CDR3 sequence (DNA): TGCGCCAGCAGCTTTAGCGGGGGGCCGCAAGAGACCCAGTACTTC. Amino acids: CASSFSGGPQETQYF.

In its sample, this clonotype was seen many times. The rearrangement uses TRBV7-2 and TRBJ2-2; no clear D. V was shortened by 1 base and J by 5 bases, with 2 bases between the two germline ends. The CDR3 extends over 12 amino acids. Germline V lookup: CDR1 SGHTA, CDR2 FQGNSA. The CDR3 here is CASSLVTGELFF. CDR3 bases: TGTGCCAGCAGCTTAGTTACCGGGGAGCTGTTTTTT.

This rearrangement joins TRBV5-6 to TRBJ1-2; D ambiguous. V was trimmed by 4 bases and J by 10 bases, leaving 11 bases between them. The germline V gene encodes CDR1 SGHDT and CDR2 YYEEEE. The CDR3 has 11 residues. This CDR3 is CASSIWTDYTF. CDR3 nucleotide sequence: TGTGCCAGCAGCATCTGGACGGACTACACCTTC.

This clonotype turned up a few times. The CDR3 DNA sequence: TGTGCCAGCAGTAGTGAACTGGGGGTGGTCCGGGAGCTGTTTTTT. Its protein is CASSSELGVVRELFF. The chain has TRBV6-5 and TRBJ2-2; D possibly uses TRBD1 or TRBD2 (5 bases each). The CDR3 runs 15 residues. V gave up 5 bases and J gave up 9 bases, with 19 bases separating them. Germline lookup yields CDR1 MNHEY and CDR2 SVGAGI.

This clonotype was picked up a small number of times. The gene calls are TRBV7-2 and TRBJ2-3; 9 nucleotides agree with TRBD2. The CDR3 sequence is 15 residues long. Germline V gene sequence: CDR1 SGHTA, CDR2 FQGNSA. With V trimmed by 6 bases and J by 4 bases, 8 bases remained unmatched. DNA of the CDR3: TGTGCCAGCAGATATAGCGGGGGCTTTGCAGATACGCAGTATTTT. Its protein product is CASRYSGGFADTQYF.